These 11 T cell receptor beta chains originate from one sample sequenced in a study of cytomegalovirus exposure and HLA in healthy donors. Researchers ran the PCR with 60 Vbeta and 13 Jbeta primers. Clones were sequenced by immunoSEQ multiplex PCR, and TCRdb holds only the in-frame ones, with some missing. The sample lists about 130,000 clones; about 73% were seen once. The specimen was PBMCs. The receptor set was obtained from a woman aged 35 to 49 in good health and CMV-seropositive.

The chain recombines TRBV9 with TRBJ1-1, with D tentatively TRBD1 (6 bases). Germline-derived CDR1 and CDR2 are SGDLS and YYNGEE. The CDR3 is 15 residues long. Trimming removed 4 bases from V and 1 base from J, with 14 bases in between. CDR3 sequence reads: CASSQYRERNTEAFF. CDR3 DNA sequence: TGTGCCAGCAGCCAATACAGGGAAAGGAACACTGAAGCTTTCTTT.

This clone occurred once. The rearrangement links TRBV7-2 to TRBJ2-3, with a weak D call TRBD2 (5 bases). This CDR3 has 15 residues. Trimming took off 1 base at V and 2 bases at J, with 10 bases between the two ends. Germline CDR1 SGHTA, CDR2 FQGNSA. CDR3 region: CASSLVWTATDTQYF. CDR3 nucleotides: TGTGCCAGCAGCTTAGTTTGGACTGCCACAGATACGCAGTATTTT. Full variable domain (rest looked up from reference TRBV7-2 and TRBJ2-3): GAGVSQSPSNKVTEKGKDVELRCDPISGHTALYWYRQSLGQGLEFLIYFQGNSAPDKSGLPSDRFSAERTGGSVSTLTIQRTQQEDSAVYLCASSLVWTATDTQYFGPGTRLTVL.

This clone has just a few counts. The rearrangement links TRBV5-4 to TRBJ1-1; 8 bases agree with TRBD1. CDR3 length: 16 residues. Germline lookup yields CDR1 SGHNT and CDR2 YYREEE (reference sequence). The ends lost 6 bases at V and 0 bases at J; junction bases unmatched: 10. The chain's CDR3 is CASTHQRQGMNTEAFF. CDR3 nucleotides: TGTGCCAGCACCCACCAACGACAGGGGATGAACACTGAAGCTTTCTTT.

In this sample, this clone turned up a few times. The V and J genes are TRBV18 and TRBJ2-6; 11 bases fit TRBD1. Germline-derived CDR1 and CDR2 are KGHSH and LQKENI. The length of the CDR3 is 17 residues. V dropped 5 bases and J dropped 1; count of bases not matched to a gene: 4. The CDR3 region is CASSGQGARSGANVLTF. CDR3 nucleotide sequence: TGTGCCAGCTCAGGACAGGGGGCGAGATCTGGGGCCAACGTCCTGACTTTC.

This rearrangement joins TRBV4-2 to TRBJ2-5; D might be TRBD2 (5 bases). In germline, CDR1 is LGHNA, CDR2 YNFKEQ. The CDR3 is 16 amino acids. The germline V and J ends were trimmed by 1 base and 5 bases, with 17 bases remaining between them. The CDR3 reads CASSQAEGSTLETQYF. Here the CDR3 DNA reads TGTGCCAGCAGCCAAGCTGAGGGCTCTACTTTGGAGACCCAGTACTTC.

The J gene is TRBJ2-3, the V gene TRBV7-9; perhaps TRBD2 as D (6 bases). Germline values: CDR1 SEHNR, CDR2 FQNEAQ (reference sequence). This CDR3 is built from 15 residues. V lost 4 bases, J lost 1 base, and 12 bases lay in between. This chain's CDR3 is CASSSRDSRTDTQYF. In DNA form, the CDR3 reads TGTGCCAGCAGCTCCCGGGACTCACGCACAGATACGCAGTATTTT. Combining the CDR3 with reference TRBV7-9 and TRBJ2-3 gives the whole variable domain DTGVSQNPRHKITKRGQNVTFRCDPISEHNRLYWYRQTLGQGPEFLTYFQNEAQLEKSRLLSDRFSAERPKGSFSTLEIQRTEQGDSAMYLCASSSRDSRTDTQYFGPGTRLTVL.

This clone came up a few times. This rearrangement joins TRBV9 to TRBJ2-5; 12 bases map to TRBD1. Germline CDR1 and CDR2: SGDLS and YYNGEE. The V and J ends lost 4 bases and 4 bases, in that order; junction bases with no gene match: 5. The CDR3 has 15 residues. In DNA, the CDR3 is TGTGCCAGCAGCACCGGGACAGGGGGCCGAGAGACCCAGTACTTC. Its translation is CASSTGTGGRETQYF.

J is TRBJ2-1 and V is TRBV7-8; maybe TRBD2 (6 bases). The V end lost 4 bases, the J end lost 10 bases, and 14 bases lay between the germline ends. This CDR3 is built from 13 residues. The V gene's germline CDR1 is SGHVS and CDR2 FQNEAQ. CDR3 bases: TGTGCCAGCAGCTCGGGAACTGGAGGGGAGCAGTTCTTC. This gives the protein CASSSGTGGEQFF.

CDR3 sequence: CASRGLDNYGYTF. CDR3 sequence (DNA): TGTGCCAGCAGGGGACTTGATAACTATGGCTACACCTTC. The V call is TRBV28, the J call TRBJ1-2, with D possibly being TRBD1 (5 bases). The germline CDR1 and CDR2 sequences are MDHEN and SYDVKM. The CDR3 has 13 amino acids. Trimming left V 6 bases short and J 1 base short, with 9 bases between.

This clone was counted between two and nine times. The J gene is TRBJ2-7, the V gene TRBV9; TRBD1 matches 8 bases. Trimming cost V 2 bases and J 6 bases; bases outside gene matches: 4. The length of the CDR3 is 13 residues. Germline CDR1 SGDLS, CDR2 YYNGEE. The CDR3 loop is CASSVGQGGEQYF. The CDR3, as DNA: TGTGCCAGCAGCGTCGGACAGGGCGGCGAGCAGTACTTC.

The gene calls are TRBV6-5 and TRBJ2-7; TRBD1 matches 7 bases. Germline CDR1 reads MNHEY; CDR2 reads SVGAGI. The ends lost 8 bases at V and 3 bases at J; junction bases unmatched: 10. The CDR3 is made up of 14 amino acids. The CDR3 here is CASQITRDSYEQYF. The CDR3 nucleotides read TGTGCCAGCCAGATCACCCGGGACAGCTACGAGCAGTACTTC.